The clone carrying this T cell receptor (beta chain) was found a few times. Its antigen remains unknown. These data are taken from a study of CD8 T cells in ankylosing spondylitis. Study-wide points: Matched ankylosing spondylitis synovial fluid reportedly showed significant enrichment of disease-linked clones. Ankylosing spondylitis blood appeared to carry a characteristic TCR beta motif of several highly homologous variants. Peripheral blood held disease-linked clones only at relatively low frequency, and these were CD8+. A number of the motif variants had already been described in reactive arthritis synovial fluid and blood.

By quantitative 5'-RACE with molecular barcodes, the TCR beta libraries were made. One entry per CDR3 protein results from TCRdb running MiXCR on the 5' RACE reads. The data hold a few hundred thousand distinct CDR3 sequences, with around 20% observed a single time. The sequence derives from a male donor with ankylosing spondylitis. The sequencing input was blood, either unsorted or a sorted T cell fraction (not recorded which).

The CDR3 loop reads CASSAGSQETQYF. CDR3 sequence (DNA): TGTGCCAGCTCCGCGGGGAGCCAAGAGACCCAGTACTTC. The chain carries TRBV12-3 or TRBV12-4 and TRBJ2-5; D may be TRBD2 (6 bases). The CDR3 extends over 13 amino acids. V was trimmed by 8 bases and J by 1 base, leaving 11 bases between them.